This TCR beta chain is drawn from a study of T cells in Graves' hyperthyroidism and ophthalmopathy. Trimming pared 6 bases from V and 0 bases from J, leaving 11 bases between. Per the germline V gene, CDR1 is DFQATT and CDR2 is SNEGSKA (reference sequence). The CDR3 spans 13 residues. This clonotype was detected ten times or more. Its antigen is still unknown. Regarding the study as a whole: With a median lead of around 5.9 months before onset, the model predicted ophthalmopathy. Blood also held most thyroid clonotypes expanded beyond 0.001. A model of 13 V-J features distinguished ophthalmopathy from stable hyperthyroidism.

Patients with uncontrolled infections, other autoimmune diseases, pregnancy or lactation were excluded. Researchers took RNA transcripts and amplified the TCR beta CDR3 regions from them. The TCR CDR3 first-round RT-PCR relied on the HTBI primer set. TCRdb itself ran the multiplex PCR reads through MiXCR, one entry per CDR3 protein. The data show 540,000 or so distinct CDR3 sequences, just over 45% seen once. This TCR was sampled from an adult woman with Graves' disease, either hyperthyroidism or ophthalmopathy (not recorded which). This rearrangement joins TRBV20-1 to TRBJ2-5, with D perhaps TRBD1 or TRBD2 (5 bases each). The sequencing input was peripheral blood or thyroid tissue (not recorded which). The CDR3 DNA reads TGCAGTGCCCGAGGGACGTACCAAGAGACCCAGTACTTC. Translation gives CSARGTYQETQYF.